The subject of this entry is one T cell receptor (beta chain). This clonotype has ten or more counts. It has no known antigen specificity. The sample holds no much larger clone one base away, and base qualities are not on file. The data originate from a study of T cells in Graves' hyperthyroidism and ophthalmopathy (dated by TCRdb to between 2019 and 2020). Describing the broader study: Peripheral blood was sampled at the time of initial diagnosis, prior to any treatment. A discovery cohort of about 96 patients, approximately 45 with Graves' ophthalmopathy and 55 to 60 with stable Graves' hyperthyroidism, was used to find distinguishing TCR V-J signatures. An independent validation cohort of around 20 hyperthyroidism patients and 17 patients who later progressed to ophthalmopathy tested prospective prediction of ophthalmopathy. The 100 or so discovery patients were randomly split 7:3 into training and test sets. In addition, the study compared T-cell repertoires in thyroid tissue and in blood from six Graves' hyperthyroidism patients. Following sampling, methimazole starting at 30 mg daily was given to hyperthyroidism patients, and high-dose intravenous methylprednisolone was given to ophthalmopathy patients. The paper reports TCR Vbeta CDR3 sequencing of approximately 140 peripheral blood samples: 43 ophthalmopathy, under 80 hyperthyroidism and approximately 17 progressor patients. What the authors observed across the whole study: Most expanded thyroid clonotypes (frequency above 0.001) were also detected in blood, a finding suggesting that blood repertoires may reflect thyroid immune responses. No statistical method was used to fix the sample size in advance, and group allocation was not hidden from the investigators. In validation, progression to ophthalmopathy was predicted by the model with nearly 71% sensitivity and roughly 76% specificity, a median of roughly 6 months before onset. A model built on a 13 V-J signature distinguished ophthalmopathy from stable hyperthyroidism, reaching 87.88% sensitivity and under 84% specificity in cross-validation and 80%/75% in testing.

In the ophthalmopathy patients, disease was moderately to severely active, with a Clinical Activity Score of 3 or more, a NOSPECS grade of 4 or more, and a duration of less than 3 months. The study excluded patients with uncontrolled infections, other autoimmune diseases, pregnancy or lactation. Diagnoses were established on the basis of clinical symptoms, serum thyroxine and TRAb, thyroid ultrasound, and orbital computed tomography. PBMCs were isolated from about 9.1 ml of fresh peripheral blood by Ficoll-Paque density gradient centrifugation. Total RNA was extracted with Trizol reagent, and quality was checked on an Agilent 2100 Bioanalyzer. Trimmed from V: 7 bases; trimmed from J: 2 bases; junction bases lacking a gene match: 15. The CDR3 sequence holds 17 residues, the cysteine and phenylalanine included. Just the 51-base CDR3 DNA is kept, in frame starting at base 1. CDR1 is given as KGHDR and CDR2 as SFDVKD, both from the germline V gene.

The TCR beta CDR3 regions were amplified from the RNA transcripts. The TCR CDR3 was subjected to a first round of RT-PCR using the HTBI primer set and the Qiagen OneStep RT-PCR kit. The libraries were constructed in a second round of multiplex PCR and then size-selected and purified. Paired-end sequencing of the libraries was performed with 100 bp reads on an Illumina HiSeq2000. The authors' pipeline ran thus. SOAPnuke was used to process the raw data, removing reads that contained adapters or uncalled bases, had a mean Phred below 15, or lacked an exact match to the constant primer or identifier. COPE v1.2.5 was used to merge high-quality paired reads, and clonotypes were defined as unique nucleotide sequences. MiTCR v1.1 was used to align clonotypes to the IMGT TRBV, TRBD and TRBJ reference segments. Analysis was restricted to V-J combinations with a frequency above 0.0001, which covered 99% to 99.2% of repertoires. A TCS score was defined as the ratio of F50 (clonal expansion) to E x V (chaos), with BLOSUM62-based TCRdist applied between CDR3 peptides within each V-J. Welch's t-statistics and random forest reduced 500 to 650 V-J features to some 14, which were used in a naive Bayes classifier (R e1071). TCRdb's own reprocessing of the public reads used fastp at Q25 and MiXCR and kept productive beta chains. Every distinct CDR3 protein forms one entry, paired with its most common genes and DNA. The V and J calls were determined by TCRdb, not by the authors. This sample comprises approximately 520,000 distinct CDR3 sequences, roughly 25% of them detected only once. Clones ranked in the top ten supply 11% of the sample.

Sequenced input: blood. The chain uses TRBV24-1 and TRBJ1-2, with 7 central nucleotides matching TRBD1. The receptor was derived from a woman between 25 and 40 years old with Graves' ophthalmopathy. The sequenced DNA is TGTGCCACCAGGGTCCCCCCAACCGGGACAGCGAACTATGGCTACACCTTC. It encodes CATRVPPTGTANYGYTF.